A single sample gave rise to the 26 T cell receptor beta chains below, sequenced in a study of beta chain features in type 1 diabetes. Study-wide points: Moderate but significant shortening of TCRB CDR3s was recorded in all four CD4+ subsets from Type 1 diabetes patients.

What was sequenced were expressed TCRB transcripts, since all of the isolated RNA had been reverse transcribed. Here immunoSEQ multiplex PCR was the method, and the copy in TCRdb shows in-frame clones only, minus some. This sample has 600,000 or so clones, with approximately 13% found just once. Their recognized antigens are unknown. Material for sequencing was naive CD4+ T cells from blood. The source of these receptors is a man aged 25-45 years with type 1 diabetes.

This clone was seen a handful of times. The genes are TRBV5-1 and TRBJ1-6; no definite D call. V was clipped by 7 bases and J by 7 bases, with 9 bases between them. CDR1 and CDR2 from the germline V gene are SGHRS and YFSETQ. The CDR3 loop spans 12 amino acids. The CDR3 protein is CASATGNSPLHF. CDR3 bases: TGCGCCAGCGCTACGGGGAATTCACCCCTCCACTTT.

There are a few counts of this clone. The gene calls are TRBV5-1 and TRBJ2-3; 7 nucleotides line up with TRBD1. Losses at the gene ends were 4 bases for V and 2 bases for J; bases not matched to a gene: 10. Germline CDR1 and CDR2: SGHRS and YFSETQ. CDR3 length: 16 residues. This CDR3 is CASSPWPGTDTDTQYF. In DNA, the CDR3 is TGCGCCAGCAGCCCCTGGCCGGGGACAGACACAGATACGCAGTATTTT. Based on the CDR3 plus reference TRBV5-1 and TRBJ2-3, the full variable domain is KAGVTQTPRYLIKTRGQQVTLSCSPISGHRSVSWYQQTPGQGLQFLFEYFSETQRNKGNFPGRFSGRQFSNSRSEMNVSTLELGDSALYLCASSPWPGTDTDTQYFGPGTRLTVL.

This clone was counted between two and nine times. V gene TRBV11-3 combines with J gene TRBJ2-7; D remains unclear. The ends were cut back, 1 base at V and 4 bases at J, with 8 bases in the middle. The length of the CDR3 is 13 residues. Germline V gene data show CDR1 as SGHNT and CDR2 as YENEEA. The CDR3 region is CASSLGSPYEQYF. The CDR3 nucleotides read TGTGCCAGCAGCTTAGGAAGTCCGTACGAGCAGTACTTC.

The chain recombines TRBV7-2 with TRBJ1-1; weak D call: TRBD1 (5 bases). Trimming left V 2 bases short and J 7 bases short, with 14 bases between. From germline, CDR1 is SGHTA and CDR2 FQGNSA. There are 14 residues in the CDR3. The CDR3 loop reads CASSLFGAAHEAFF. The CDR3 DNA is TGTGCCAGCAGCTTATTTGGGGCGGCACATGAAGCTTTCTTT.

This clone was detected only a few times. The chain links TRBV29-1 to TRBJ1-2; 7 positions match TRBD1. The CDR3 totals 14 residues. The junction had 11 bases not matched to a gene; V was cut back by 4 bases and J by 6 bases. The germline gives CDR1 SQVTM, CDR2 ANQGSEA. For the CDR3, the DNA is TGCAGCGTTGCTCAACTGCCAGGGGGAAATGGCTACACCTTC. This sequence encodes CSVAQLPGGNGYTF.

The V gene is TRBV7-2, the J gene TRBJ2-5; 7 nucleotides match TRBD2. The CDR3 totals 14 residues. The V gene end was trimmed by 5 bases and the J gene end by 6 bases; junction bases not matched to a gene: 9. The germline CDR1 and CDR2 sequences are SGHTA and FQGNSA. The CDR3 region is CASSPRTSEKTQYF. The DNA of the CDR3 is TGTGCCAGCAGCCCGCGAACTAGCGAGAAGACCCAGTACTTC.

This clone was recorded a few times. The chain joins TRBV7-9 to TRBJ1-1; 7 bases are shared with TRBD1. The CDR3 sequence is 14 residues long. Germline V CDR1 and CDR2: SEHNR, FQNEAQ (reference sequence). V gave up 5 bases and J gave up 1 base; unmatched junction bases: 4. CDR3: CASSPGTENTEAFF. Here the CDR3 DNA reads TGTGCCAGCAGCCCCGGGACAGAGAACACTGAAGCTTTCTTT.

The sample holds a few counts of this clone. The chain combines TRBV11-1 with TRBJ2-7; the D is unclear. Germline CDR1 and CDR2: SGHAT and FQDESV (reference sequence). This CDR3 has 13 amino acids. The V end lost 7 bases, the J end lost 3 bases, and 13 bases lay between the germline ends. The CDR3 sequence: CASTRFRIYEQYF. The CDR3 DNA reads TGTGCCAGCACCAGGTTTAGAATCTACGAGCAGTACTTC.

The chain joins TRBV6-1 to TRBJ1-1; no definite D call. The V and J ends lost 2 bases and 5 bases respectively, with 15 bases between them. CDR1 is MNHNS, CDR2 SASEGT, per germline. The CDR3 runs 15 residues. CDR3: CASSEPYGGWTEAFF. The DNA of the CDR3 is TGTGCCAGCAGTGAACCATACGGAGGTTGGACTGAAGCTTTCTTT.

The J gene is TRBJ1-2, the V gene TRBV6-5; D is unresolved. CDR1 MNHEY and CDR2 SVGAGI come from the germline V gene. The V end lost 0 bases, the J end lost 4 bases, and 15 bases lay between the germline ends. There are 16 residues in the CDR3. CDR3 bases: TGTGCCAGCAGTTACTCGATAGTAGGACTAACCTATGGCTACACCTTC. This sequence encodes CASSYSIVGLTYGYTF.

This clone was observed a handful of times. J is TRBJ2-7 and V is TRBV7-9; D unclear. CDR3 length: 14 amino acids. V lost 4 bases to trimming and J lost 0 bases, with 10 bases between them. Germline CDR1 reads SEHNR; CDR2 reads FQNEAQ (reference sequence). This CDR3 is CASSSRPNSYEQYF. CDR3 DNA: TGTGCCAGCAGCTCCCGACCGAACTCCTACGAGCAGTACTTC.

J is TRBJ2-7 and V is TRBV5-1; 8 positions match TRBD2. From germline, CDR1 is SGHRS and CDR2 YFSETQ. With 4 bases clipped from V and 0 bases from J, the junction kept 3 bases outside the gene matches. The CDR3 extends over 14 amino acids. The CDR3 sequence is CASSGSGSSYEQYF. DNA for the CDR3: TGCGCCAGCAGCGGCAGCGGGAGCTCCTACGAGCAGTACTTC.

This clone has more than one count but fewer than ten. The chain carries TRBV12-5 and TRBJ1-2, with 8 bases aligning to TRBD1. Unmatched junction bases numbered 1, after V lost 6 bases and J lost 1 base. Per germline, CDR1 LGHNT and CDR2 FRNRAP. There are 13 residues in the CDR3. The CDR3 here is CASGTGDNYGYTF. The CDR3 DNA sequence: TGTGCTAGTGGGACAGGGGATAACTATGGCTACACCTTC.

This clone was seen a few times. Written as DNA, the CDR3 is TGTGCCAGCAGCTCAGTCGTGAACACTGAAGCTTTCTTT. Its protein product is CASSSVVNTEAFF. This chain uses TRBV7-9 with TRBJ1-1; D remains unclear. CDR1 is SEHNR, CDR2 FQNEAQ, per germline (reference sequence). The CDR3 runs 13 residues. The V end lost 4 bases, the J end lost 0 bases, and 6 bases lay between the germline ends.

There are a few counts of this clone. This chain joins TRBV5-1 and TRBJ1-2; TRBD1 matches at 9 bases. Per germline, CDR1 SGHRS and CDR2 YFSETQ. CDR3 length: 16 residues. Germline trimming cut 0 bases from V and 7 bases from J; bases unmatched to any gene: 10. The CDR3 loop reads CASSLAGQGIETGYTF. The CDR3 DNA follows: TGCGCCAGCAGCTTGGCGGGACAGGGTATCGAAACTGGCTACACCTTC.

The gene calls are TRBV29-1 and TRBJ1-2; no clear D. Germline assignment: CDR1 SQVTM and CDR2 ANQGSEA. The CDR3 runs to 11 residues. V was trimmed by 5 bases and J by 0 bases, leaving 4 bases between them. The CDR3 DNA reads as TGCAGCGTTCAGTCTAACTATGGCTACACCTTC. Its translation is CSVQSNYGYTF.

The CDR3 DNA is TGTGCCAGCAGACGGGGGGGACAGCCCACAGATACGCAGTATTTT. Its protein product is CASRRGGQPTDTQYF. The chain recombines TRBV6-5 with TRBJ2-3; the D gene is possibly TRBD2 (8 bases). The germline CDR1 and CDR2 sequences are MNHEY and SVGAGI. V was pared by 6 bases and J by 2 bases, with 15 bases between. The CDR3 length is 15 residues.

The rearrangement uses TRBV4-3 and TRBJ1-4, with no clear D. The V end was cut by 4 bases, the J end by 0 bases, with 12 bases between. CDR1 is LGHNA and CDR2 is YSLEER in the germline V gene. The CDR3 is 16 amino acids. CDR3 loop: CASSPRHRATNEKLFF. CDR3 sequence (DNA): TGCGCCAGCAGCCCCCGGCACAGAGCAACTAATGAAAAACTGTTTTTT.

This clone has a single count. J is TRBJ1-5 and V is TRBV5-6; D gene uncertain. V lost 4 bases, J lost 6 bases, and 11 bases lay in between. CDR3 size: 13 residues. Germline values: CDR1 SGHDT, CDR2 YYEEEE. CDR3 nucleotide sequence: TGTGCCAGCAGCAGTCAATCGGGTCAGCCCCAGCATTTT. Protein product: CASSSQSGQPQHF.

The chain carries TRBV19 and TRBJ2-7; 7 bases are shared with TRBD1. CDR1 and CDR2 from the germline V gene are LNHDA and SQIVND (reference sequence). V lost 6 bases and J lost 1; bases outside the gene matches: 9. The CDR3 runs to 15 residues. CDR3 in DNA: TGTGCCAGTAGCGACAGGGCAATGGGGTCCTACGAGCAGTACTTC. Its protein is CASSDRAMGSYEQYF. Combining the CDR3 with reference TRBV19 and TRBJ2-7 gives the whole variable domain DGGITQSPKYLFRKEGQNVTLSCEQNLNHDAMYWYRQDPGQGLRLIYYSQIVNDFQKGDIAEGYSVSREKKESFPLTVTSAQKNPTAFYLCASSDRAMGSYEQYFGPGTRLTVT.

This clone has only a few counts. The rearrangement links TRBV6-5 to TRBJ2-5; D is ambiguous. CDR3 length: 14 amino acids. Trimming took off 2 bases at V and 2 bases at J, with 9 bases between the two ends. From germline, CDR1 is MNHEY and CDR2 SVGAGI. The CDR3 DNA sequence: TGTGCCAGCAGTTACCCCCCGGCTCAAGAGACCCAGTACTTC. Residues: CASSYPPAQETQYF.

This chain uses TRBV7-2 with TRBJ2-1; D is unresolved. Trimming left V 5 bases short and J 5 bases short, with 10 bases between. The germline CDR1 and CDR2 sequences are SGHTA and FQGNSA. This CDR3 is 13 amino acids long. CDR3 sequence: CASSRASNNEQFF. The CDR3 DNA reads as TGTGCCAGCAGCCGCGCTTCTAACAATGAGCAGTTCTTC.

The CDR3 protein is CASSVTGGEDGYTF. The CDR3 DNA reads TGTGCCAGCAGCGTAACAGGGGGCGAGGATGGCTACACCTTC. The chain uses TRBV2 and TRBJ1-2; 9 nucleotides match TRBD1. Germline CDR1 is SNHLY and CDR2 is FYNNEI. The CDR3 is 14 residues long. The ends lost 6 bases at V and 6 bases at J; junction bases unmatched: 8. The variable domain in full, with the rest retrieved from reference TRBV2 and TRBJ1-2, is EPEVTQTPSHQVTQMGQEVILRCVPISNHLYFYWYRQILGQKVEFLVSFYNNEISEKSEIFDDQFSVERPDGSNFTLKIRSTKLEDSAMYFCASSVTGGEDGYTFGSGTRLTVV.

This clone turned up a few times. The chain couples TRBV25-1 to TRBJ1-2, with D tentatively TRBD1 (5 bases). The CDR3 loop spans 14 amino acids. CDR1 MGHDK and CDR2 SYGVNS come from the germline V gene. Trimming took off 0 bases at V and 8 bases at J, with 13 bases between the two ends. The chain's CDR3 is CASSEYLGREGYTF. The CDR3 DNA reads TGTGCCAGCAGTGAATACCTGGGCAGGGAAGGCTACACCTTC.

CDR3 DNA: TGTGCCAGCCGGACTAGCGGGGGGGATTCTTACAATGAGCAGTTCTTC. It specifies CASRTSGGDSYNEQFF. This chain uses TRBV10-3 with TRBJ2-1, with 15 bases that match TRBD2. The CDR3 totals 16 residues. Germline V gene lookup returns CDR1 ENHRY and CDR2 SYGVKD. The ends lost 10 bases at V and 4 bases at J; junction bases unmatched: 8.

Worth noting for this clone: Other DNA sequences in the sample encode the same CDR3. The V call is TRBV19, the J call TRBJ2-1; D is undetermined. V dropped 0 bases and J dropped 0 bases, with 6 bases sitting between them. This CDR3 is built from 15 residues. CDR1 and CDR2 from the germline V gene are LNHDA and SQIVND (reference sequence). DNA for the CDR3: TGTGCCAGTAGTATAGATAGAAGCTCCTACAATGAGCAGTTCTTC. Protein product: CASSIDRSSYNEQFF.